Presented here are 22 T cell receptor beta chains from one specimen sequenced in a study of T-cell memory formation after mild COVID-19. TCRdb used MiXCR to reprocess the 5' RACE reads, holding one entry per CDR3 protein. The sample consists of approximately 350,000 distinct CDR3 sequences, 10% to 15% of them appearing once. The material sequenced was PBMCs or a T cell subset sorted from them (not recorded which). The origin of the receptors is a man between 18 and 35 years old who had mild COVID-19 (a few samples of this study predate the infection). Cell type and time point are not known.

This clonotype came up many times. The chain uses TRBV6-2 or TRBV6-3 and TRBJ2-1, with TRBD2 identical over 13 bases. V lost 7 bases and J lost 9; bases outside the gene matches: 9. Germline lookup yields CDR1 MNHEY and CDR2 SVGEGT. This CDR3 region has 15 residues. The CDR3 DNA reads TGTGCCAGCAACCCGGGACTAGCGGGGATAGGTGAGCAGTTCTTC. Its protein product is CASNPGLAGIGEQFF.

The chain joins TRBV6-2 or TRBV6-3 to TRBJ2-7; D is uncertain. Per germline, CDR1 MNHEY and CDR2 SVGEGT. The V gene lost 5 bases and the J gene lost 3 bases, with 11 bases spanning the gap. The CDR3 contains 13 residues. CDR3 bases: TGTGCCAGCAGTGAAGTCAACCTCTACGAGCAGTACTTC. It translates to CASSEVNLYEQYF.

This clonotype was seen a few times. The rearrangement uses TRBV12-3 or TRBV12-4 and TRBJ2-1; tentatively, D is TRBD2 (6 bases). The CDR3 is 15 residues long. The V and J ends lost 3 bases and 15 bases respectively, with 24 bases between them. The CDR3 sequence is CASSFPGREGQRGFF. The DNA of the CDR3 is TGTGCCAGCAGTTTCCCCGGGAGAGAGGGTCAGAGGGGGTTCTTC.

The genes are TRBV11-2 and TRBJ2-1, with D unresolved. The V end lost 7 bases, the J end lost 8 bases, and 18 bases lay between the germline ends. The CDR3 runs 14 residues. Germline V CDR1 and CDR2: SGHAT, FQNNGV. For the CDR3, the DNA is TGTGCCAGCACCGAAAGCCCCCATCTGGATGAGCAGTTCTTC. Protein product: CASTESPHLDEQFF.

This clonotype was observed a handful of times. In DNA, the CDR3 is TGTGCCAGCAGCTCAGACGCTACAGGGGGCTACACCTTC. It is translated as CASSSDATGGYTF. This chain uses TRBV7-2 with TRBJ1-2, with a possible D match to TRBD1 (6 bases). CDR3 length: 13 residues. Germline V lookup: CDR1 SGHTA, CDR2 FQGNSA. V lost 4 bases and J 8 bases, leaving 14 bases between the germline ends.

CDR3 sequence reads: CASSFGQGAYGYTF. CDR3 nucleotides: TGTGCCAGCAGCTTCGGACAGGGGGCCTATGGCTACACCTTC. This chain links TRBV7-9 with TRBJ1-2, with TRBD1 matching over 11 bases. CDR3 length equals 14 residues. Germline V gives CDR1 SEHNR, CDR2 FQNEAQ (reference sequence). J lost 4 bases, V lost 3 bases, and 1 base had no gene match.

The table lists this clonotype with a few counts. The rearrangement joins TRBV2 to TRBJ2-2; 7 bases map to TRBD1. The CDR3 is made up of 13 amino acids. Germline CDR1 and CDR2: SNHLY and FYNNEI. Trimming took 7 bases from V and 1 from J; bases not matched to a gene: 0. CDR3 in amino acids: CASNRGNTGELFF. Written as DNA, the CDR3 is TGTGCCAGCAACAGGGGGAACACCGGGGAGCTGTTTTTT.

The rearrangement uses TRBV7-2 and TRBJ2-7; 7 bases are shared with TRBD1. The CDR3 runs to 14 residues. The germline V gene has CDR1 SGHTA and CDR2 FQGNSA. The trim removed 3 bases at V and 2 bases at J, leaving 4 bases unmatched. DNA of the CDR3: TGTGCCAGCAGCTTGGGGACAGAGACCTACGAGCAGTACTTC. Encoded protein: CASSLGTETYEQYF.

This clonotype was detected many times. CDR3 bases: TGTGCCAGCAGTGGACTAGCATTTGAGCAGTTCTTC. Translating it yields CASSGLAFEQFF. The genes are TRBV12-3 or TRBV12-4 and TRBJ2-1; 8 positions match TRBD2. The V gene end was trimmed by 5 bases and the J gene end by 9 bases; junction bases not matched to a gene: 3. The CDR3 runs 12 residues.

The sample holds a few counts of this clonotype. The chain links TRBV15 to TRBJ1-1; the D is unclear. The germline gives CDR1 LNHNV, CDR2 YYDKDF (reference sequence). This CDR3 is 15 amino acids long. The V and J ends lost 0 bases and 6 bases respectively, with 14 bases between them. CDR3 region: CATSRDPLLGAEAFF. As DNA, the CDR3 is TGTGCCACCAGCAGAGATCCCCTCCTCGGGGCTGAAGCTTTCTTT.

This clonotype was observed a handful of times. The chain uses TRBV29-1 and TRBJ2-3; either TRBD1 or TRBD2 may fit D (5 bases each). The V gene's germline CDR1 is SQVTM and CDR2 ANQGSEA. The V end was cut by 4 bases, the J end by 2 bases, with 7 bases between. The CDR3 has 12 residues. The DNA for the CDR3 is TGCAGCGTTGGGGGGTTCACAGATACGCAGTATTTT. Protein sequence: CSVGGFTDTQYF.

This clonotype has just a few counts. V is TRBV4-3 and J is TRBJ2-3; D not resolved. Germline CDR1 reads LGHNA; CDR2 reads YSLEER. CDR3 length: 15 amino acids. The V end was cut by 1 base, the J end by 0 bases, with 8 bases between. CDR3 DNA sequence: TGCGCCAGCAGCCAAGCTCCTTATAGCACAGATACGCAGTATTTT. Its protein is CASSQAPYSTDTQYF.

This clonotype has only a few counts. The rearrangement joins TRBV11-2 to TRBJ2-7; D remains ambiguous. Deletions cut 4 bases from V and 2 bases from J, with 9 bases between. Germline CDR1 is SGHAT and CDR2 is FQNNGV. This CDR3 region has 13 residues. The DNA of the CDR3 is TGTGCCAGCAGCTCCCAAGTGACCTACGAGCAGTACGTC. This encodes CASSSQVTYEQYV.

This clonotype has at least ten counts. The chain carries TRBV9 and TRBJ2-1; D not certain. V gave up 4 bases and J gave up 4 bases, with 15 bases separating them. The germline CDR1 and CDR2 sequences are SGDLS and YYNGEE. The CDR3 length is 15 residues. In nucleotides, the CDR3 is TGTGCCAGCAGCCCTGGCGGACGGATTTACAATGAGCAGTTCTTC. It is translated as CASSPGGRIYNEQFF.

The chain recombines TRBV7-2 with TRBJ1-1; D is undetermined. Trimming left V 6 bases short and J 9 bases short, with 17 bases between. Germline V CDR1 and CDR2: SGHTA, FQGNSA. CDR3 size: 13 residues. This CDR3 is CASSFRRASQAFF. CDR3 nucleotide sequence: TGTGCCAGCAGTTTTCGTCGGGCCAGTCAAGCTTTCTTT.

The chain has TRBV7-2 and TRBJ2-1; TRBD2 agrees at 12 bases. J was trimmed by 5 bases and V by 4 bases; bases with no gene match: 6. From germline, CDR1 is SGHTA and CDR2 FQGNSA. This CDR3 comprises 16 residues. The CDR3 here is CASSSSGGAGNNEQFF. CDR3 sequence (DNA): TGTGCCAGCAGCTCTAGCGGGGGGGCCGGGAACAATGAGCAGTTCTTC.

The chain has TRBV6-5 and TRBJ2-7, with D perhaps being TRBD1 or TRBD2 (5 bases each). CDR1 is MNHEY, CDR2 SVGAGI, per germline. This CDR3 comprises 14 residues. Trimming took 6 bases from V and 4 from J, leaving 16 bases between them. CDR3 in DNA: TGTGCCAGCAGCGGGGCAGGGAAAACATACGAGCAGTACTTC. Its protein product is CASSGAGKTYEQYF.

CDR3 sequence: CASSAGSGGTEAFF. The DNA for the CDR3 is TGTGCCAGCAGCGCCGGGTCCGGAGGGACTGAAGCTTTCTTT. This sequence joins TRBV7-6 and TRBJ1-1; unclear D gene. The CDR3 sequence is 14 residues long. V was pared by 5 bases and J by 5 bases, with 15 bases between. In germline, CDR1 is SGHVS, CDR2 FNYEAQ.

This chain connects TRBV7-9 to TRBJ1-1; weak D call: TRBD1 (5 bases). In germline, CDR1 is SEHNR, CDR2 FQNEAQ (reference sequence). The CDR3 loop spans 14 amino acids. V was cut by 3 bases and J by 2 bases, with 10 bases left in between. The CDR3 DNA reads TGTGCCAGCAGCTTTGGGGGGATAAACACTGAAGCTTTCTTT. This codes for CASSFGGINTEAFF. Filled out from reference TRBV7-9 and TRBJ1-1, the complete variable domain reads DTGVSQNPRHKITKRGQNVTFRCDPISEHNRLYWYRQTLGQGPEFLTYFQNEAQLEKSRLLSDRFSAERPKGSFSTLEIQRTEQGDSAMYLCASSFGGINTEAFFGQGTRLTVV.

In its sample, this clonotype was seen a few times. The chain combines TRBV10-2 with TRBJ2-7; 7 nucleotides match TRBD1. V gave up 6 bases and J gave up 0 bases; unmatched junction bases: 2. The length of the CDR3 is 13 residues. Germline lookup yields CDR1 WSHSY and CDR2 SAAADI. The CDR3 nucleotides read TGCGCCAGCAGACAGGGGTTCTCCTACGAGCAGTACTTC. It translates to CASRQGFSYEQYF.

There are a few counts of this clonotype. The chain uses TRBV20-1 and TRBJ2-5; TRBD1 matches 8 bases. V was clipped by 4 bases and J by 5 bases; unmatched bases: 9. CDR1 is DFQATT, CDR2 SNEGSKA, per germline (reference sequence). CDR3 length: 14 amino acids. CDR3 coding DNA: TGCAGTGCTATGACTGCAGGGGGCGGGGAGACCCAGTACTTC. Encoded protein: CSAMTAGGGETQYF.

The chain carries TRBV28 and TRBJ1-1; 8 bases fit TRBD1. Looked up from germline, CDR1 is MDHEN and CDR2 is SYDVKM. J was trimmed by 4 bases and V by 4 bases; bases with no gene match: 5. The CDR3 has 14 residues. The CDR3 is CASSWTGQITEAFF. CDR3 coding DNA: TGTGCCAGCAGTTGGACAGGGCAGATCACTGAAGCTTTCTTT. The full variable domain, with the rest looked up from reference TRBV28 and TRBJ1-1, is DVKVTQSSRYLVKRTGEKVFLECVQDMDHENMFWYRQDPGLGLRLIYFSYDVKMKEKGDIPEGYSVSREKKERFSLILESASTNQTSMYLCASSWTGQITEAFFGQGTRLTVV.